Below, one TCR beta chain is given with its context. The antigen is not known. This entry belongs to a study of STAT3 mutations in large granular lymphocyte leukemia. In the study overall: Roughly half of the longitudinally sequenced T-LGLL patients carried detectable canonical activating STAT3 mutations. General study points: Clonal expansion was inferred from samples taken at other timepoints. Every T-cell large granular lymphocyte leukemia patient had at least one immunodominant TCR beta clonotype.

The method was immunoSEQ multiplex PCR; TCRdb's version includes in-frame clones alone and lacks a portion of them. The repertoire holds roughly 8,000 clones, with 91% as singletons. Sequences were obtained from peripheral blood mononuclear cells. The sequence came from a man aged 45-60 years with T-cell large granular lymphocyte leukemia. Some clones in this sample may be carry-over from other donors' samples.

CDR3 loop: CASSLFRREGDGYTF. In DNA form, the CDR3 reads TGTGCCAGCAGCTTATTCCGCAGGGAGGGAGATGGCTACACCTTC. This chain uses TRBV7-8 with TRBJ1-2; TRBD1 is a possible D gene (5 bases). V was shortened by 2 bases and J by 6 bases, with 16 bases between the two germline ends. From germline, CDR1 is SGHVS and CDR2 FQNEAQ. The CDR3 covers 15 residues.